This entry features one T cell receptor beta chain sequence. In the source study's methods: Estimation of nucleated cell counts was performed using reference gene primer amplification. Method: immunoSEQ multiplex PCR; TCRdb's copy keeps in-frame clones and lacks some. V and J calls and clone size follow that table, whereas D and trimming were derived from the DNA. The table has approximately 90,000 clones, 70% to 80% seen once. The data were obtained in a study of blood T cell repertoires in COVID-19. In the study overall: The United States, Italy and Spain supplied acute and convalescent COVID-19 samples. The cDNA or gDNA used as material had been derived from T cells, B-cell-depleted T cells, or PBMCs.

The germline CDR1 and CDR2 sequences are MDHEN and SYDVKM. V was pared by 5 bases and J by 5 bases, with 9 bases between. This CDR3 contains 12 residues. The chain has TRBV28 and TRBJ1-2; perhaps TRBD1 as D (5 bases). The TCR originated in a human donor in a cohort sampled during active COVID-19. The sequencing sample was made of peripheral blood. CDR3 nucleotides: TGTGCCAGCAGTCTATCAGGGTATGGCTACACCTTC. It yields the protein CASSLSGYGYTF.